The source of this T cell receptor beta chain is a study of cytomegalovirus exposure and HLA in healthy donors. Points from the study as a whole: In a later analysis, TCR beta V- and J-gene trimming showed a link to a missense DCLRE1C variant.

About this clone: Its antigen is currently unknown.

The length of the CDR3 is 13 residues. Germline loops: CDR1 LNHNV, CDR2 YYDKDF (reference sequence). V lost 8 bases, J lost 8 bases, and 4 bases stayed unmatched. This PCR relied on a set of 60 Vbeta primers and 13 Jbeta primers. The method was immunoSEQ multiplex PCR; TCRdb's version includes in-frame clones alone and lacks a portion of them. Of about 130,000 clones listed, 75% to 85% are singletons. Sequencing used PBMCs. The receptor comes from a man in his fifties or sixties in good health and CMV-seronegative. This rearrangement joins TRBV15 to TRBJ2-7; 15 positions agree with TRBD2. CDR3 DNA sequence: TGTGCCACCGGACTAGCGGGGGGGCTGAAGCAGTACTTC. As protein: CATGLAGGLKQYF.